The text below deals with one T cell receptor (beta chain). Antigen: not known. Some clones are missing from TCRdb's copy, which holds only in-frame ones; the method was immunoSEQ multiplex PCR. The sample lists roughly 67,000 clones, about nine tenths occurring once. The V end was cut by 5 bases, the J end by 4 bases, with 15 bases between. The CDR3 spans 15 residues. Germline CDR1 is MNHEY and CDR2 is SMNVEV (reference sequence). This record belongs to a study of OX40 agonist ivuxolimab in advanced cancers. On the study more broadly: An agonistic anti-OX40 (CD134) antibody, ivuxolimab, was used to treat the patients. Patients with hepatocellular carcinoma, melanoma, renal cell or head and neck cancer made up the dose-escalation patients. Study observations and caveats: The study observed clonal expansion of CD4+ and CD8+ blood T cells by week 6 at 0.1 to 3.0 mg/kg.

Blood sampling was done at baseline, cycle 4 day 1, and cycle 7 day 1. The genes are TRBV27 and TRBJ2-1, with D unresolved. This specimen was CD4+ or CD8+ T cells sorted from blood, taken in a trial of the OX40 agonist ivuxolimab. This clonotype originated in an adult with an advanced solid tumor such as melanoma, head and neck, liver or kidney cancer. The CDR3 nucleotides read TGTGCCAGCAGTCCTCGTCGGACGGTTTACAATGAGCAGTTCTTC. It translates to CASSPRRTVYNEQFF.